This T cell receptor beta chain appears in the sequencing data of a study of shared clonotypes between healthy human individuals. In the study overall: Three CD4 naive, three CD4 memory, two CD8 naive and one CD8 memory plate were used per donor. Whole-study results and caveats: Generation of non-shared clonotypes was less probable than generation of clonotypes shared by all four donors.

The split of CD4+ cells yielded CD45RA+ naive and CD45RA-negative memory subsets. A remark on this clone: Its antigen is currently unknown.

Germline V gives CDR1 SEHNR, CDR2 FQNEAQ (reference sequence). This CDR3 contains 17 residues. V lost 7 bases and J 1 base, leaving 23 bases between the germline ends. Sequencing used immunoSEQ multiplex PCR; TCRdb keeps in-frame clones, though not all of them. The data contain more than 1.2 million clones, approximately 98.5% of them singletons. The chain employs TRBV7-9 and TRBJ2-7; possibly TRBD1 for D (5 bases). This receptor was obtained from a young man in good health. The sample was naive CD4+ T cells sorted from blood. Subset meaning: CD45RA+ positively selected. CDR3 DNA sequence: TGTGCCAGCACCCCGGCGAGAACAGGAGACCTATCCTACGAGCAGTACTTC. It codes for CASTPARTGDLSYEQYF.